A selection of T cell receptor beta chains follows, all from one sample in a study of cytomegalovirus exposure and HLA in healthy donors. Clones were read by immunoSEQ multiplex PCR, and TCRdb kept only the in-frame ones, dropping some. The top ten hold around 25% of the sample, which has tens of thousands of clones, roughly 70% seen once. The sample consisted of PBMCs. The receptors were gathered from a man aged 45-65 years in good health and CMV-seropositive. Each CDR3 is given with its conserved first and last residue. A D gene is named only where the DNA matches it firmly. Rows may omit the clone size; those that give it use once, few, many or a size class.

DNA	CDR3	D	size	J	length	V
TGCGCCAGCAGCCAAGATCTCGGCTCACTCGAGGGGACCCAGTACTTC	CASSQDLGSLEGTQYF	NA	NA	TRBJ2-5	16	TRBV4-1
TGTGCCAGCAGTCCAGGGTTTGGAAGCCCTAACTATGGCTACACCTTC	CASSPGFGSPNYGYTF	NA	few	TRBJ1-2	16	TRBV6-6
TGTGCCATCAGTGAGTCAACTAGCGGTTACAATGAGCAGTTCTTC	CAISESTSGYNEQFF	TRBD2	NA	TRBJ2-1	15	TRBV10-3
TGTGCCAGCAGCCAGGGGGAGTCTTCTAATCAGCCCCAGCATTTT	CASSQGESSNQPQHF	TRBD1	NA	TRBJ1-5	15	TRBV5-8
TGCGCCAGCAGCCCGGGGACTAGCGGGGGTACCGGGGAGCTGTTTTTT	CASSPGTSGGTGELFF	TRBD2	NA	TRBJ2-2	16	TRBV5-1
TGTGCCAGCAGCTTACAGGGGCAGGGGGAGCTGTTTTTT	CASSLQGQGELFF	NA	NA	TRBJ2-2	13	TRBV7-6
TGTGCCAGCAGCTTACAGGGGCGGAGGAGCAATCAGCCCCAGCATTTT	CASSLQGRRSNQPQHF	NA	NA	TRBJ1-5	16	TRBV7-2
TGTGCCAGCAGCTTTCTAAGAAACACCATATATTTT	CASSFLRNTIYF	NA	NA	TRBJ1-3	12	TRBV5-8
TGCGCCAGCAGCCAAGGTGTAGACACTGAAGCTTTCTTT	CASSQGVDTEAFF	NA	few	TRBJ1-1	13	TRBV4-1
TGCGCCAGCAGCCGGGACAACGGCGGGGAGCTGTTTTTT	CASSRDNGGELFF	NA	NA	TRBJ2-2	13	TRBV4-3
TGCGCCAGCAGTCAATCGGACAGGAGCTCCTATAATTCACCCCTCCACTTT	CASSQSDRSSYNSPLHF	TRBD1	few	TRBJ1-6	17	TRBV23-1
TGCGCCAGCAGCTTGGATAAGAGTCCTAACTATGGCTACACCTTC	CASSLDKSPNYGYTF	NA	NA	TRBJ1-2	15	TRBV5-1
TGTGCCAGCGGCGGGACAGAGTACGAGCAGTACTTC	CASGGTEYEQYF	NA	NA	TRBJ2-7	12	TRBV28
TGTGCCAGCAGTCCAGGGACTAGCGCTTACAATGAGCAGTTCTTC	CASSPGTSAYNEQFF	TRBD2	NA	TRBJ2-1	15	TRBV28
TGTGCCAGCAGCTTGGTCTTTCAGGGAGGGGACTATGGCTACACCTTC	CASSLVFQGGDYGYTF	NA	NA	TRBJ1-2	16	TRBV5-6
TGCGCCAGCAGCCCTCAACCTAACCCAGGGGGCGCGGGGGAAAAACTGTTTTTT	CASSPQPNPGGAGEKLFF	TRBD1	NA	TRBJ1-4	18	TRBV4-1
TGCGCCAGCAAGGCTAGCGGGAGTTGGAATGAGCAGTTCTTC	CASKASGSWNEQFF	TRBD2	NA	TRBJ2-1	14	TRBV5-1
TGTGCCTGGAGCGCCCGGGGAGTTAGCAATCAGCCCCAGCATTTT	CAWSARGVSNQPQHF	NA	few	TRBJ1-5	15	TRBV30
TGCGCCAGCAGCCAAGAAGTCCCGGGGGTCACAGATACGCAGTATTTT	CASSQEVPGVTDTQYF	NA	NA	TRBJ2-3	16	TRBV4-3
TGTGCCAGCAGCGTTCTAGCGGGAAGTACAGATACGCAGTATTTT	CASSVLAGSTDTQYF	TRBD2	NA	TRBJ2-3	15	TRBV9
TGTGCCAGCAGCTTCGCCGGTCCCTACAATGAGCAGTTCTTC	CASSFAGPYNEQFF	NA	NA	TRBJ2-1	14	TRBV7-6
TGTGTCAGAAGCTTAAACGAACAATGGGGCGGGAGGTTCTCCTACGAGCAGTACTTC	CVRSLNEQWGGRFSYEQYF	NA	NA	TRBJ2-7	19	TRBV7-5
TGTGCCTGGAGTGGTGTGACTAGACAGTTCTTC	CAWSGVTRQFF	NA	NA	TRBJ2-1	11	TRBV30
TGTGCCAGCAGTTCAACAGGGGTGGGCAATCAGCCCCAGCATTTT	CASSSTGVGNQPQHF	TRBD1	once	TRBJ1-5	15	TRBV28
TGTGCCATCAGTGAGGAGGAGGGCTACACCTTC	CAISEEEGYTF	NA	NA	TRBJ1-2	11	TRBV10-3
TGTGCCAGCGATAACGGGGGGGTGAACACTGAAGCTTTCTTT	CASDNGGVNTEAFF	NA	few	TRBJ1-1	14	TRBV9
TGTGCCAGCGTGTCCCCTGGGGCATATAATTCACCCCTCCACTTT	CASVSPGAYNSPLHF	NA	NA	TRBJ1-6	15	TRBV6-6
TGTGCCTGGAGCGATGTTGGCGGAAACACCATATATTTT	CAWSDVGGNTIYF	NA	once	TRBJ1-3	13	TRBV30
TGTGCCAGCAGTGGGGGGACAGGGGCTAATCAGCCCCAGCATTTT	CASSGGTGANQPQHF	TRBD1	NA	TRBJ1-5	15	TRBV2
TGTGCCAGCAGCTCCGAGGCGGGGACGCAGTATTTT	CASSSEAGTQYF	NA	NA	TRBJ2-3	12	TRBV7-2
TGTGCCAGCAGCACGAGACTAGTAGGTGAGCAGTTCTTC	CASSTRLVGEQFF	NA	NA	TRBJ2-1	13	TRBV5-6
TGTGCCAGCAGTGTAGCGACAGGGCGGAGCCCGTACCAAGAGACCCAGTACTTC	CASSVATGRSPYQETQYF	TRBD1	once	TRBJ2-5	18	TRBV27
TGTGCCAGCAGCTCTTCTCAGGGGTCCGAGCAGTACTTC	CASSSSQGSEQYF	NA	few	TRBJ2-7	13	TRBV7-6
TGTGCCTGGAGCCCGGGACAGGGGATCGATGGCTACACCTTC	CAWSPGQGIDGYTF	TRBD1	NA	TRBJ1-2	14	TRBV30
TGTGCCAGCAGCCAAGACACCCCTCTAGCGGGAGCCAGTAGCACAGATACGCAGTATTTT	CASSQDTPLAGASSTDTQYF	TRBD2	once	TRBJ2-3	20	TRBV4-2
TGTGCCAGCAGCCAATCGGCAGGTTCCTACGAGCAGTACTTC	CASSQSAGSYEQYF	NA	NA	TRBJ2-7	14	TRBV16
TGTGCCAGCAGCCCCGGGCCCGGACAGGCTATCTACGAGCAGTACTTC	CASSPGPGQAIYEQYF	TRBD1	NA	TRBJ2-7	16	TRBV7-9
TGTGCCACCAGCAGCGTAGCTGGCGAGACCCAGTACTTC	CATSSVAGETQYF	NA	NA	TRBJ2-5	13	TRBV15
TGTGCCAGCAGTGACAACAGGGGCACAGATACGCAGTATTTT	CASSDNRGTDTQYF	NA	NA	TRBJ2-3	14	TRBV6-5
TGTGCCAGCAGCTTGAGCGGGAGGGCGGGAGAGACCCAGTACTTC	CASSLSGRAGETQYF	TRBD2	NA	TRBJ2-5	15	TRBV5-4
TGCGCCAGCAGCCAAGACGCAGGGAATCTCAAAAACATTCAGTACTTC	CASSQDAGNLKNIQYF	NA	NA	TRBJ2-4	16	TRBV4-1
TGCGCCAGCAGCACGGGGACAGGGGGCGGCGAGCAGTACTTC	CASSTGTGGGEQYF	TRBD1	NA	TRBJ2-7	14	TRBV5-1
TGTGCCAGCACCTCCCCCGACACCGGGGAGCTGTTTTTT	CASTSPDTGELFF	NA	once	TRBJ2-2	13	TRBV5-4
TGTGCCTGGAGTGGGGGCAACTATGGCTACACCTTC	CAWSGGNYGYTF	NA	NA	TRBJ1-2	12	TRBV30
TGTGCCATCAGTGTGGGACAGACCGTCTACGAGCAGTACTTC	CAISVGQTVYEQYF	TRBD1	few	TRBJ2-7	14	TRBV10-3
TGTGCCAGCCACACGAGGAGGCAGGGGTACGAGCAGTACTTC	CASHTRRQGYEQYF	NA	once	TRBJ2-7	14	TRBV27
TGCGCCAGCAGCCAACCGGGGCGACAGGGATATGGCTACACCTTC	CASSQPGRQGYGYTF	TRBD1	NA	TRBJ1-2	15	TRBV4-1
TGTGCCAGCAGTTTATTGGGGACAGAAGCTTTCTTT	CASSLLGTEAFF	NA	NA	TRBJ1-1	12	TRBV28
TGCAGCGCCCGCCGGCTAGCGGGGGGACAAGAGACCCAGTACTTC	CSARRLAGGQETQYF	TRBD2	NA	TRBJ2-5	15	TRBV29-1
TGTGCCAGCTCACCACGCGGACAGGGGGCAACTAATGAAAAACTGTTTTTT	CASSPRGQGATNEKLFF	TRBD1	NA	TRBJ1-4	17	TRBV18
TGTGCCAGCAGCTCCGCCGGGACAGGAGTGACGGATACGCAGTATTTT	CASSSAGTGVTDTQYF	TRBD1	NA	TRBJ2-3	16	TRBV9
TGTGCCAGCAGCACAAGGGGGTACCAAGAGACCCAGTACTTC	CASSTRGYQETQYF	NA	NA	TRBJ2-5	14	TRBV7-7
TGTGCCAGCAGCCGGACTAGCGGGGTCTACGAGCAGTACTTC	CASSRTSGVYEQYF	TRBD2	NA	TRBJ2-7	14	TRBV5-6
TGCGCCAGCAGTGAGCTAGCGGGAGCGCGGTGGCAGTACTTC	CASSELAGARWQYF	TRBD2	NA	TRBJ2-7	14	TRBV10-1
TGTGCCAGCAGCCAAGATGGCAGTTTACCTCCCTACGAGCAGTACTTC	CASSQDGSLPPYEQYF	NA	NA	TRBJ2-7	16	TRBV4-2
TGCAGTGCTACAGCTGGGACAGGGCCAAACTTC	CSATAGTGPNF	TRBD1	NA	TRBJ1-2	11	TRBV20-1
TGTGCCAGCAGCTCGCCCGGGCGGGACTATGGCTACACCTTC	CASSSPGRDYGYTF	NA	NA	TRBJ1-2	14	TRBV5-4